These T cell receptor beta chains were read from a single sample in a study of vaccination effects on CD4 cells after COVID-19. Produced via immunoSEQ multiplex PCR; TCRdb's table is partial and in-frame only. The sample comprises 20,000 to 25,000 clones, roughly 74% of which are singletons, and approximately 40% rests with the top ten. For these receptors, no antigen is known. Sequences were derived from CD4+ T cells from PBMCs cultured with a peptide pool, sampled before COVID-19 vaccination. The receptors were gathered from a human donor who had a prior SARS-CoV-2 infection. Each CDR3 is given with its conserved first and last residue. D genes are given only for firm matches. Clone size, where shown, is once, few, many, or a class for clones that have expanded.

V: TRBV19; size: .; D: .; J: TRBJ1-5; CDR3: CASSKLRDGQPQHF; DNA: TGTGCCAGTAGTAAACTCAGGGATGGGCAGCCCCAGCATTTT
V: TRBV30; size: few; D: .; J: TRBJ2-1; CDR3: CAWSRGGTSYEQFF; DNA: TGTGCCTGGAGTCGCGGCGGGACATCCTATGAGCAGTTCTTC
V: TRBV6-5; size: few; D: .; J: TRBJ2-7; CDR3: CASGDGYSYEQYF; DNA: TGTGCCAGCGGGGACGGCTACTCCTACGAGCAGTACTTC
V: TRBV4-1; size: few; D: TRBD2; J: TRBJ2-7; CDR3: CASSQDLGLVYEQYF; DNA: TGCGCCAGCAGCCAAGATTTGGGACTAGTCTACGAGCAGTACTTC
V: TRBV9; size: .; D: .; J: TRBJ1-1; CDR3: CASSVAVGTEAFF; DNA: TGTGCCAGCAGCGTAGCGGTGGGCACTGAAGCTTTCTTT
V: TRBV7-2; size: .; D: .; J: TRBJ2-5; CDR3: CASSFFSGSGRGETQYF; DNA: TGTGCCAGCAGCTTTTTCTCGGGCTCGGGCCGGGGGGAGACCCAGTACTTC
V: TRBV7-8; size: .; D: .; J: TRBJ2-1; CDR3: CASSEPALGGEQFF; DNA: TGTGCCAGCAGCGAACCTGCACTGGGGGGTGAGCAGTTCTTC
V: TRBV18; size: .; D: .; J: TRBJ2-3; CDR3: CASSPAKADTQYF; DNA: TGTGCCAGCTCACCCGCCAAGGCAGATACGCAGTATTTT
V: TRBV6-5; size: .; D: .; J: TRBJ2-1; CDR3: CASSYLLRGGNEQFF; DNA: TGTGCCAGCAGTTACCTTTTAAGAGGGGGCAATGAGCAGTTCTTC
V: TRBV5-6; size: once; D: .; J: TRBJ2-7; CDR3: CASSLAHEQYF; DNA: TGTGCCAGCAGCTTAGCCCACGAGCAGTACTTC
V: TRBV11-2; size: .; D: TRBD2; J: TRBJ2-5; CDR3: CASSVGTSGPRAQYF; DNA: TGTGCCAGCAGCGTCGGGACTAGCGGTCCCCGGGCCCAGTACTTC
V: TRBV5-1; size: .; D: TRBD1; J: TRBJ2-7; CDR3: CASSFGTASSYEQYF; DNA: TGCGCCAGCAGCTTCGGGACAGCTAGCTCCTACGAGCAGTACTTC
V: TRBV5-1; size: .; D: .; J: TRBJ2-1; CDR3: CASSLERAGNNEQFF; DNA: TGCGCCAGCAGCTTGGAGCGGGCAGGGAACAATGAGCAGTTCTTC
V: TRBV9; size: .; D: .; J: TRBJ1-2; CDR3: CASSTAQAPYGYTF; DNA: TGTGCCAGCAGCACGGCGCAAGCACCTTATGGCTACACCTTC
V: TRBV5-8; size: few; D: .; J: TRBJ2-5; CDR3: CASSLLGRRSETQYF; DNA: TGTGCCAGCAGCTTGTTAGGCAGGAGGTCAGAGACCCAGTACTTC
V: TRBV7-3; size: .; D: .; J: TRBJ2-1; CDR3: CASSLGAFHNEQFF; DNA: TGTGCCAGCAGCTTAGGCGCCTTCCACAATGAGCAGTTCTTC
V: TRBV7-2; size: .; D: .; J: TRBJ1-4; CDR3: CASSFAGNEKLFF; DNA: TGTGCCAGCAGCTTTGCTGGTAATGAAAAACTGTTTTTT
V: TRBV9; size: .; D: .; J: TRBJ1-2; CDR3: CASSPWVASGGYTF; DNA: TGTGCCAGCAGCCCATGGGTGGCCTCGGGTGGCTACACCTTC
V: TRBV24-1; size: .; D: .; J: TRBJ2-3; CDR3: CATRKEGNTDTQYF; DNA: TGTGCCACCAGGAAGGAGGGGAACACAGATACGCAGTATTTT
V: TRBV2; size: .; D: .; J: TRBJ1-1; CDR3: CASSPLGGHNTEAFF; DNA: TGTGCCAGCAGTCCCCTAGGGGGACATAACACTGAAGCTTTCTTT
V: TRBV5-8; size: .; D: .; J: TRBJ1-3; CDR3: CASSLGRDPVTIYF; DNA: TGTGCCAGCAGCTTAGGTCGCGATCCGGTCACCATATATTTT
V: TRBV27; size: .; D: .; J: TRBJ2-7; CDR3: CASSWGTRSPSTYEQYF; DNA: TGTGCCAGCAGTTGGGGGACGAGGTCCCCAAGTACCTACGAGCAGTACTTC
V: TRBV18; size: .; D: .; J: TRBJ1-1; CDR3: CASSPPGRGGEAFF; DNA: TGTGCCAGCTCACCACCAGGCAGGGGAGGTGAAGCTTTCTTT
V: TRBV6-2/TRBV6-3; size: .; D: TRBD1; J: TRBJ2-5; CDR3: CASSPRDRGRGETQYF; DNA: TGTGCCAGCAGTCCAAGGGACAGGGGGCGCGGAGAGACCCAGTACTTC
V: TRBV7-2; size: .; D: .; J: TRBJ2-3; CDR3: CASSPVGGDTDTQYF; DNA: TGTGCCAGCAGCCCAGTGGGCGGGGACACAGATACGCAGTATTTT
V: TRBV21-1; size: few; D: .; J: TRBJ2-7; CDR3: CASSKDGQDYEQYF; DNA: TGTGCCAGCAGCAAAGATGGACAGGACTACGAGCAGTACTTC
V: TRBV6-5; size: .; D: TRBD1; J: TRBJ1-2; CDR3: CATSLTGWGYTF; DNA: TGTGCCACTTCCCTGACAGGGTGGGGCTACACCTTC
V: TRBV11-2; size: few; D: TRBD2; J: TRBJ2-3; CDR3: CASSLGGGSSTDTQYF; DNA: TGTGCCAGCAGCTTAGGGGGCGGGAGCTCCACAGATACGCAGTATTTT
V: TRBV5-4; size: .; D: TRBD1; J: TRBJ1-2; CDR3: CASSALQGRSGYTF; DNA: TGTGCCAGCAGCGCCTTACAGGGGCGGAGTGGCTACACCTTC
V: TRBV4-3; size: .; D: .; J: TRBJ2-2; CDR3: CASSQVGDGRNTGELFF; DNA: TGCGCCAGCAGCCAAGTGGGGGACGGACGTAACACCGGGGAGCTGTTTTTT
V: TRBV28; size: once; D: .; J: TRBJ2-7; CDR3: CASKSGSYYEQYF; DNA: TGTGCCAGCAAGTCGGGATCTTACTACGAGCAGTACTTC
V: TRBV24-1; size: few; D: TRBD1; J: TRBJ2-6; CDR3: CATSDLRDRLSGANVLTF; DNA: TGTGCCACCAGTGATTTGAGGGACAGGCTATCTGGGGCCAACGTCCTGACTTTC
V: TRBV12-3/TRBV12-4; size: .; D: .; J: TRBJ2-1; CDR3: CASSLRGEQFF; DNA: TGTGCCAGCAGTTTAAGGGGAGAGCAGTTCTTC
V: TRBV7-9; size: few; D: TRBD1; J: TRBJ2-1; CDR3: CASRWGTGKDEQFF; DNA: TGTGCCAGCAGATGGGGGACAGGGAAGGATGAGCAGTTCTTC
V: TRBV16; size: .; D: .; J: TRBJ1-3; CDR3: CASSQSSGNTIYF; DNA: TGTGCCAGCAGCCAATCCTCTGGAAACACCATATATTTT
V: TRBV6-6; size: few; D: .; J: TRBJ1-3; CDR3: CASSSSAVSGNTIYF; DNA: TGTGCCAGCAGTTCCTCGGCGGTATCTGGAAACACCATATATTTT